The clone carrying this TCR beta chain was seen a handful of times. The data belong to a study of blood T cell repertoires in COVID-19. Whole-study context: Sites across the United States, Italy and Spain contributed samples from acute and convalescent COVID-19. The analysed material was cDNA or gDNA that came from T cells, B-cell-depleted T cells, or PBMCs.

In the original workflow: Reference gene primer amplification gave estimated nucleated cell counts. The assay was immunoSEQ multiplex PCR, and TCRdb's table has in-frame clones only and misses some. Clone size and V and J calls were adopted from that table, with D and trimming inferred from the DNA. The sample yields about 68,000 clones, approximately 79% seen once. Germline CDR1 reads DFQATT; CDR2 reads SNEGSKA (reference sequence). Trimming pared 5 bases from V and 3 bases from J, leaving 5 bases between. The CDR3 loop spans 11 amino acids. The material sequenced was peripheral blood. The sequence came from a woman aged 45-59 years with acute or convalescent COVID-19. The chain links TRBV20-1 to TRBJ2-1; D is ambiguous. CDR3 in amino acids: CSAPSYNEQFF. CDR3 in DNA: TGCAGTGCTCCGAGCTACAATGAGCAGTTCTTC.